This entry features one TCR beta chain sequence. Its specificity is unknown. These data are taken from a study of T-cell reconstitution after alpha-beta-depleted transplantation in children. Library preparation (for TCRbeta) was performed with unique molecular identifiers. A single record per CDR3 protein comes from TCRdb applying MiXCR to the PCR reads. The table shows 300,000 to 400,000 distinct CDR3 sequences, with 15% to 20% occurring only once. Regarding the study as a whole: Alpha-beta T cells present about two months after transplant were reported to originate from several hundred expanded graft clones.

Germline CDR1 reads DFQATT; CDR2 reads SNEGSKA (reference sequence). CDR3 length equals 15 residues. With 5 bases clipped from V and 7 bases from J, the junction kept 5 bases outside the gene matches. The sequenced sample was PBMCs, mostly from graft donor cells, obtained 360 days after TCRalphabeta/CD19-depleted stem cell transplant. The genes are TRBV20-1 and TRBJ2-2, with 15 positions matching TRBD2. The source is a male patient aged 2 to 10 who had a stem cell transplant for acute lymphoblastic leukemia, so the T cells may come from the graft donor. For the CDR3, the DNA is TGCAGTGCTGGACTAGCGGGAGGGCCTGTCGGGGAGCTGTTTTTT. It specifies CSAGLAGGPVGELFF.